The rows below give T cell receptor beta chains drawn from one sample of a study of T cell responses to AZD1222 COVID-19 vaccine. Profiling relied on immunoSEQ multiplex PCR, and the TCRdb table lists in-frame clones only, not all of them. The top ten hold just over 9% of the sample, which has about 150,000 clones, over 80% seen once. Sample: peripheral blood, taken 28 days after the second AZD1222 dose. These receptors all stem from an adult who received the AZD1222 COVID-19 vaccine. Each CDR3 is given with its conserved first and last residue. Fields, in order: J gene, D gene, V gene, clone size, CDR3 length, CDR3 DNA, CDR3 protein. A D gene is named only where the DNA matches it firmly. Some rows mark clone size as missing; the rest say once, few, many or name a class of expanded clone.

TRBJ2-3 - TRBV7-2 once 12 TGTGCCAGCAGCCCCGGCAGGGTTTCGCAGTATTTT CASSPGRVSQYF
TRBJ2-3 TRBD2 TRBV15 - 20 TGTGCCACCAGCAGAGATTTGACTAGCGGGTACAGAGGGGGCACAGATACGCAGTATTTT CATSRDLTSGYRGGTDTQYF
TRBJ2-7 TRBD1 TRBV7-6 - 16 TGTGCCAGCAGCTTAGTTGGGTCGGGACAGGACTACGAGCAGTACTTC CASSLVGSGQDYEQYF
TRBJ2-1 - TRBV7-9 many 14 TGTGCCAGCAGCCTAGCGATACTCTACAATGAGCAGTTCTTC CASSLAILYNEQFF
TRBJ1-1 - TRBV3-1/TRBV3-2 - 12 TGTGCCAGCAGCCGCCGCGGCCTCGGGGCTTTCTTT CASSRRGLGAFF
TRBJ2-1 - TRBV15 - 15 TGTGCCACCAGCAGAGATAGGGGAGGATACAATGAGCAGTTCTTC CATSRDRGGYNEQFF
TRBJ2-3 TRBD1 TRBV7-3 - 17 TGTGCCAGCAGCCCCCCCAGTCGACAGGGGACCACAGATACGCAGTATTTT CASSPPSRQGTTDTQYF
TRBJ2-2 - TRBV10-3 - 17 TGTGCCATCAGTGGGGGGCGGGCGGAGTCGAACACCGGGGAGCTGTTTTTT CAISGGRAESNTGELFF
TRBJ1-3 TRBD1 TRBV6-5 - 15 TGTGCCAGCAGTTGGGACAGGGCGAGGGGAAACACCATATATTTT CASSWDRARGNTIYF
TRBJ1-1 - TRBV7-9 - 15 TGTGCCAGCAGTCCCGCCGCAGTGAAGAACACTGAAGCTTTCTTT CASSPAAVKNTEAFF
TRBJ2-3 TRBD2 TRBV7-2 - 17 TGTGCCAGCAGCTTACGCGGACGGTCTAGCGGGAGGGATACGCAGTATTTT CASSLRGRSSGRDTQYF
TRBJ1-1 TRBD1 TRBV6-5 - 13 TGTGCCAGCAGTTTTGCAGGGGGGACTGAAGCTTTCTTT CASSFAGGTEAFF
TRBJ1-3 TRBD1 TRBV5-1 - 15 TGCGCCAGCAGCTTAACAGGGGCGGAGGGAAACACCATATATTTT CASSLTGAEGNTIYF
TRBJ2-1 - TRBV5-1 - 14 TGCGCCAGCAGCTTGGCCCCCGGGGGCAATGAGCAGTTCTTC CASSLAPGGNEQFF
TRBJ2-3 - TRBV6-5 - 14 TGTGCCAGCAGTAACCGAAATGGAGCAGATACGCAGTATTTT CASSNRNGADTQYF
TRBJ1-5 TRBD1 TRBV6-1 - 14 TGTGCCAGCCAGGACAGGGAGGGCTATCAGCCCCAGCATTTT CASQDREGYQPQHF
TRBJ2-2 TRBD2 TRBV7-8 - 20 TGTGCCAGCAGCTTACGAGATGGACTAGCGGGAGGGAAGAACACCGGGGAGCTGTTTTTT CASSLRDGLAGGKNTGELFF
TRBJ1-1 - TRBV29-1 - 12 TGCAGCGGCCGACAGACTAACACTGAAGCTTTCTTT CSGRQTNTEAFF
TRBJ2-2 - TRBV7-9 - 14 TGTGCCAGCACCCCCGCGACGGACACCGGGGAGCTGTTTTTT CASTPATDTGELFF
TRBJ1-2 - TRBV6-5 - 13 TGTGCCAGCAGTCTAGTCAGTCAGTATGGCTACACCTTC CASSLVSQYGYTF
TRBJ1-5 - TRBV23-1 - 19 TGCGCCAGCTTTACCACAAAAAAGGGGGGTCCCACAGGCAATCAGCCCCAGCATTTT CASFTTKKGGPTGNQPQHF
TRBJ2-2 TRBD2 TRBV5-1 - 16 TGCGCCAGCAGTACTACCGGGACTAGTAGTGCCGGGGAGCTGTTTTTT CASSTTGTSSAGELFF
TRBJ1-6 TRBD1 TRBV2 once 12 TGTGCCAGCAGTACAGGGGTTTCACCCCTCCACTTT CASSTGVSPLHF
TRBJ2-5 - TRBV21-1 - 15 TGTGCCAGCAGCGATGGACGCACGATGGAAGAGACCCAGTACTTC CASSDGRTMEETQYF
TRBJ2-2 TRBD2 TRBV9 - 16 TGTGCCAGCAGCGTAGGTAGCGGGAGAGACCACCGGGAGCTGTTTTTT CASSVGSGRDHRELFF
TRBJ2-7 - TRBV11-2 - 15 TGTGCCAGCAGCTTAGATAGCAGGGCGCAATACGAGCAGTACTTC CASSLDSRAQYEQYF
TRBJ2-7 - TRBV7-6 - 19 TGTGCCAGCAGCCTAGGTCTCGGGGCAATCTCAGTCGGCCCCTACGAGCAGTACTTC CASSLGLGAISVGPYEQYF
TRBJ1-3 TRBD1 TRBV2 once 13 TGTGCCAGTGCCCCGACAGGGAGAAACACCATATATTTT CASAPTGRNTIYF
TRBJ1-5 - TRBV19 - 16 TGTGCCAGTAGTATAGGACGGCTGCTTAGCAATCAGCCCCAGCATTTT CASSIGRLLSNQPQHF
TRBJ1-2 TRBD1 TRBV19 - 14 TGTGCCAGTAGTTCTGGACAGGTCGGAGGTGGCTACACCTTC CASSSGQVGGGYTF
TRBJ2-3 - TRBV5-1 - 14 TGCGCCAGCAGCTCGACCGCTGGGGGAGATACGCAGTATTTT CASSSTAGGDTQYF
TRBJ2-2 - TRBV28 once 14 TGTGCCAGCATAGGGACTCCGAACACCGGGGAGCTGTTTTTT CASIGTPNTGELFF
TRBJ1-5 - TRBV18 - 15 TGTGCCAGCTCACCACTTCGGGGGAAGGATCAGCCCCAGCATTTT CASSPLRGKDQPQHF
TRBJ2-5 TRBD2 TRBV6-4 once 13 TGTGCCAGGCCGGGACTACGACAAGAGACCCAGTACTTC CARPGLRQETQYF
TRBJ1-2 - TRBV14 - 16 TGTGCCAGCAGCCCTCTGCGGGGGCCGCCTTACTATGGCTACACCTTC CASSPLRGPPYYGYTF
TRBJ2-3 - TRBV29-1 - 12 TGCAGCGGTCGAGTGCCCCCAGATACGCAGTATTTT CSGRVPPDTQYF
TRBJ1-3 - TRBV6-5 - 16 - CASSSSTGHSGNTIYF
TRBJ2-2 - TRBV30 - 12 TGTGCCTGGAGTATTAGCAGCCGGGAGCTGTTTTTT CAWSISSRELFF
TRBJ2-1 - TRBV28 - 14 TGTGCCAGCAGTTTAAGAGGACTATCGAATGAGCAGTTCTTC CASSLRGLSNEQFF